This T cell receptor beta chain was sequenced during a study of T cell clones after liver transplantation. Study information: TCRbeta sequencing after a pre-transplant mixed lymphocyte reaction identified graft-donor-reactive clones, later tracked in post-transplant blood.

This CDR3 comprises 14 residues. CDR1 and CDR2 (germline): SGHTA, FQGNSA. The ends were cut back, 2 bases at V and 3 bases at J, with 11 bases in the middle. Some clones are missing from TCRdb's copy, which holds only in-frame ones; the method was immunoSEQ multiplex PCR. The sample includes roughly 100,000 clones, 84% seen only once; the top ten take roughly 2.8%. The sample was CD4+ T cells from blood, taken approximately 4 years after liver transplant. This TCR was recovered from a human patient who received a liver transplant. Some T cells may be the graft donor's. This chain links TRBV7-2 with TRBJ2-7; D not certain. The CDR3 DNA reads as TGTGCCAGCAGCTTATTTGGCGGTGTCTACGAGCAGTACTTC. Translation: CASSLFGGVYEQYF.